The 5 T cell receptor beta chains presented below share a single source sample, sequenced in a study of CD8 T cells in ankylosing spondylitis. TCRdb used MiXCR to reprocess the 5' RACE reads, holding one entry per CDR3 protein. In the table there are 85,000 to 100,000 distinct CDR3 sequences, roughly 8.3% of which are singletons. The sample comprised blood, either unsorted or a sorted T cell fraction (not recorded which). These receptors all come from a male donor with ankylosing spondylitis or in good health (not recorded which).

This clonotype was counted at least ten times. The gene calls are TRBV20-1 and TRBJ1-4; a possible D gene is TRBD1 (5 bases). Per germline, CDR1 DFQATT and CDR2 SNEGSKA (reference sequence). V lost 6 bases and J lost 8, with 19 bases in between. CDR3 length: 14 residues. DNA for the CDR3: TGCAGTGCCCCCCGCGCACCAGGGAACGAAAAACTGTTTTTT. It specifies CSAPRAPGNEKLFF.

V and J are TRBV7-9 and TRBJ2-7; D gene uncertain. The V end lost 3 bases, the J end lost 1 base, and 10 bases lay between the germline ends. The length of the CDR3 is 14 residues. Germline CDR1 is SEHNR and CDR2 is FQNEAQ (reference sequence). The CDR3 here is CASSFLDESYEQYF. In nucleotides, the CDR3 is TGTGCCAGCAGCTTTTTGGACGAATCCTACGAGCAGTACTTC.

This clonotype was recorded at least ten times. J is TRBJ2-5 and V is TRBV12-3 or TRBV12-4; D is possibly TRBD1 (5 bases). The CDR3 runs 15 residues. The V and J ends lost 1 base and 5 bases respectively, with 14 bases between them. As DNA, the CDR3 is TGTGCCAGCAGTTTAGAGGGGCACAAGGGGGAGACCCAGTACTTC. Encoded protein: CASSLEGHKGETQYF.

This clonotype was observed many times. The V call is TRBV5-1, the J call TRBJ2-3, with 11 positions matching TRBD2. After removal of 3 bases from V and 0 bases from J, the junction contained 3 bases not matched to a gene. Per germline, CDR1 SGHRS and CDR2 YFSETQ. This CDR3 contains 16 residues. CDR3 DNA sequence: TGCGCCAGCAGCTCGGGACTAGCGGCTAGCACAGATACGCAGTATTTT. Translating it yields CASSSGLAASTDTQYF.

This clonotype was detected ten times or more. The rearrangement joins TRBV4-3 to TRBJ2-1, with 10 bases fitting TRBD1. The V gene's germline CDR1 is LGHNA and CDR2 YSLEER. Unmatched junction bases numbered 16, after V lost 1 base and J lost 16 bases. The CDR3 sequence is 16 residues long. The CDR3: CASSQGADRGTRRYFF. CDR3 coding DNA: TGCGCCAGCAGCCAAGGGGCGGACAGGGGGACCAGGAGGTACTTCTTC.